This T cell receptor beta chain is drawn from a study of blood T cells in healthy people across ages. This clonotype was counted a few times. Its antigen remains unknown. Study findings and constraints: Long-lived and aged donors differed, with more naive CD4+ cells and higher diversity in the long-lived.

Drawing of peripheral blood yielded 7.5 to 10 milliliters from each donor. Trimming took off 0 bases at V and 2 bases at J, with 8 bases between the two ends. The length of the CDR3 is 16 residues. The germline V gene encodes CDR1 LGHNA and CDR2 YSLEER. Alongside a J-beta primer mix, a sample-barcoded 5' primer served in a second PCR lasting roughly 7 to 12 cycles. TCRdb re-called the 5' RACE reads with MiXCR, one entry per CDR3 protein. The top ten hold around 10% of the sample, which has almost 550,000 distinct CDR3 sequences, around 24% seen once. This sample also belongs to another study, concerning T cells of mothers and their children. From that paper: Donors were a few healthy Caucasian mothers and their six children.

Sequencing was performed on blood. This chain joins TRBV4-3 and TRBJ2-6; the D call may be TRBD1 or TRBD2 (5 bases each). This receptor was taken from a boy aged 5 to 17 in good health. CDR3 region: CASSQDWGTGANVLTF. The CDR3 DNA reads TGCGCCAGCAGCCAAGACTGGGGGACTGGGGCCAACGTCCTGACTTTC.